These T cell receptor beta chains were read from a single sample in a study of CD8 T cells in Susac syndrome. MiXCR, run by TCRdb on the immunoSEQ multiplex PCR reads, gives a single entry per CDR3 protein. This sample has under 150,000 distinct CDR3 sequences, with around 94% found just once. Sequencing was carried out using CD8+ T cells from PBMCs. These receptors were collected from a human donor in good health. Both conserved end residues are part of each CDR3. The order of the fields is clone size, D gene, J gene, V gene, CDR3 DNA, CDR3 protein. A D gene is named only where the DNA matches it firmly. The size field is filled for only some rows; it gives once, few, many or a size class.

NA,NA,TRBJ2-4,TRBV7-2,TGTGCCAGCAGCTTAGTTCCGGACTATGACATTCAGTACTTC,CASSLVPDYDIQYF
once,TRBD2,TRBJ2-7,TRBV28,TGTGCCAGCAGTTTGGGCCTAGCGGGGCCCGGAGAGCAGTACTTC,CASSLGLAGPGEQYF
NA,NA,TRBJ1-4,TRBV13,TGTGCCAGCAGCAAGCGCGAGAAGAATGAAAAACTGTTTTTT,CASSKREKNEKLFF
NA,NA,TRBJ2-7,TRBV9,TGTGCCAGCAGCCTAGGAAGCGCTTCCTCCTACGAGCAGTACTTC,CASSLGSASSYEQYF
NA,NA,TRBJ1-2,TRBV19,TGTGCCAGTAGTATGGGCATTACAGCGGGCTATGGCTACACCTTC,CASSMGITAGYGYTF
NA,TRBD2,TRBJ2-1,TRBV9,TGTGCCAGCAGCGCCACTAGCGACAATGAGCAGTTCTTC,CASSATSDNEQFF
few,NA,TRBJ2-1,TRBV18,TGTGCCAGCTCATCCGGCGGGACATACAATGAGCAGTTCTTC,CASSSGGTYNEQFF
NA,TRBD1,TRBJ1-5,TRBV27,TGTGCCAGCAATGAGAGGGGGCTAAGCAATCAGCCCCAGCATTTT,CASNERGLSNQPQHF
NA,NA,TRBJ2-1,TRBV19,TGTGCCAGTAGTATTGGCGGACGAAATGAGCAGTTCTTC,CASSIGGRNEQFF
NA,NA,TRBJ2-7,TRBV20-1,TGCAGTGCTAGAGATGCGCCTTCCTACGAGCAGTACTTC,CSARDAPSYEQYF
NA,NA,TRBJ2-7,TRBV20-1,TGCAGTGCTAGGGGTGCCCGCAGCTACGAGCAGTACTTC,CSARGARSYEQYF
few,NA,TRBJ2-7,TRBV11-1,TGTGCCAGCAGCGGCTACGAGCAGTACTTC,CASSGYEQYF
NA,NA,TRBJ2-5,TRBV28,TGTGCCAGCAGTTCACTCCAAGGGACCCAGTACTTC,CASSSLQGTQYF
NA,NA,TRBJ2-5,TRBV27,TGTGCCAGCAGTTTATCGCGAGGGAGGGAGACCCAGTACTTC,CASSLSRGRETQYF
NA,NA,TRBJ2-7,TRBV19,TGTGCCAGTAGTAAACTAGGCTACGAGCAGTACTTC,CASSKLGYEQYF
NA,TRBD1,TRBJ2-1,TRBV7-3,TGTGCCAGCAGCTCAGCAGGGGGCGGCTATAATGAGCAGTTCTTC,CASSSAGGGYNEQFF